The source of this T cell receptor (beta chain) is a study of T cells after somatic rescue of genetic block. Some clones are missing from TCRdb's copy, which holds only in-frame ones; the method was immunoSEQ multiplex PCR. In the table there are tens of thousands of clones, approximately 91% of which are singletons. The sample comprised peripheral blood mononuclear cells (PBMCs). This TCR came from a man in his thirties or forties.

CDR3: CASSLQQDEQYF. The CDR3 bases are TGTGCCAGCAGCTTGCAGCAGGATGAGCAGTACTTC. V gene TRBV5-4 combines with J gene TRBJ2-7; no reliable D call. Trimming removed 1 base at V and 7 bases at J, with 9 bases between. CDR3 length equals 12 residues. CDR1 is SGHNT, CDR2 YYREEE, per germline (reference sequence).